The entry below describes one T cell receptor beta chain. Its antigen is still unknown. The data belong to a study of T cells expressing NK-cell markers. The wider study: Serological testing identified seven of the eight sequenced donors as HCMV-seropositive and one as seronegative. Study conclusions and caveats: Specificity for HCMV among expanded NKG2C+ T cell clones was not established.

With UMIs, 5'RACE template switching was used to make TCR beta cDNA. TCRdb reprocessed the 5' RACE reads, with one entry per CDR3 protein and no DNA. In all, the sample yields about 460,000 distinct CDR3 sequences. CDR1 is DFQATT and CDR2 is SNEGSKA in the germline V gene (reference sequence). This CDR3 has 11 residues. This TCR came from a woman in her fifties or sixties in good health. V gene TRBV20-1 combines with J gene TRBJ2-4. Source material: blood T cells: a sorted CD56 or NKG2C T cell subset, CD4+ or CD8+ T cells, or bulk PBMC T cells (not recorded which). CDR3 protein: CSVSPGNIQYF.